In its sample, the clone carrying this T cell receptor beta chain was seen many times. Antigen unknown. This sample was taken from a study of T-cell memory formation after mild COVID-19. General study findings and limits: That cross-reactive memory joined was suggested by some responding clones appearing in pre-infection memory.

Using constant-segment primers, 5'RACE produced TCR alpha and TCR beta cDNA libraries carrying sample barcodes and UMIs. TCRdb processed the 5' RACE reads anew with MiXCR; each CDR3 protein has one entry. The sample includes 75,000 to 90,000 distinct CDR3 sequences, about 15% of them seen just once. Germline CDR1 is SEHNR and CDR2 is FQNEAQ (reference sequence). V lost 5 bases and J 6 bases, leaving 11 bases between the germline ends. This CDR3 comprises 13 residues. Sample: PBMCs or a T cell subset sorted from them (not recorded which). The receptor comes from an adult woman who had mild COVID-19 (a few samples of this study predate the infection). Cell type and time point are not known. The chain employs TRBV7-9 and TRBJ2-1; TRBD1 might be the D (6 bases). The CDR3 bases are TGTGCCAGCAGCCCAGGGGTGGGCAATGAGCAGTTCTTC. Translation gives CASSPGVGNEQFF. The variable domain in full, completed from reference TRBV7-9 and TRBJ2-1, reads DTGVSQNPRHKITKRGQNVTFRCDPISEHNRLYWYRQTLGQGPEFLTYFQNEAQLEKSRLLSDRFSAERPKGSFSTLEIQRTEQGDSAMYLCASSPGVGNEQFFGPGTRLTVL.